This note documents a single TCR beta chain sequence. The data stem from a study of CD8 T cells in Susac syndrome. CD8+ and CD4+ T cells from blood underwent TCR beta sequencing, which was carried out in a high-throughput format. Negative isolation was used for CD8+ and CD4+ T cells, and FACS enrichment was applied to TEMRA cells. RNA, at roughly 0.5 to 1 ug, was reverse transcribed with random hexamers. Amplification of TCR beta CDR3 spanned 54 Vbeta and 13 Jbeta via immunoSEQ multiplex PCR. TCRdb called the immunoSEQ multiplex PCR reads again in MiXCR, with one record for every CDR3 protein. The top ten clones hold under 0.095% of a sample with about 120,000 distinct CDR3 sequences, about 92% of them seen once. This sequence originates from a human donor with multiple sclerosis. Sequenced input: CD4+ T cells from PBMCs.

CDR3 in DNA: TGCAGTGCTAGGCGGGGGGGCGCATCTCGCGGCTACACCTTC. Translation gives CSARRGGASRGYTF. The chain joins TRBV20-1 to TRBJ1-2, with D tentatively TRBD1 (6 bases). The CDR3 has 14 residues. With 3 bases removed from V and 8 bases from J, the gap between germline ends came to 19 bases. Germline CDR1 is DFQATT and CDR2 is SNEGSKA (reference sequence).